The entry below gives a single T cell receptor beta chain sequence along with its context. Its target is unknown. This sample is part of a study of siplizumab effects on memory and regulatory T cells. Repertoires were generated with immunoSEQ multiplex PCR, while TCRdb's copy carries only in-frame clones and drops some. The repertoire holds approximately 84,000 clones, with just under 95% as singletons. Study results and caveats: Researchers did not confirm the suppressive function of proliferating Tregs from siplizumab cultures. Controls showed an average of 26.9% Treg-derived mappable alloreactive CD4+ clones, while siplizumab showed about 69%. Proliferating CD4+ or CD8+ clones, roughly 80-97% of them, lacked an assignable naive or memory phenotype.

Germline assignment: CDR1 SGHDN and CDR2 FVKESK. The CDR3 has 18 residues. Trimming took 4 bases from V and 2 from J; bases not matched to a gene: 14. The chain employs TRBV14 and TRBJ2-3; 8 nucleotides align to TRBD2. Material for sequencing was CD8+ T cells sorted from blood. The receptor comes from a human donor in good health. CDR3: CASSLREGQSGITDTQYF. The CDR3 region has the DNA TGTGCCAGCAGCCTCCGGGAGGGGCAGTCAGGGATCACAGATACGCAGTATTTT. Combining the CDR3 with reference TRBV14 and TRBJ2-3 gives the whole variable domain EAGVTQFPSHSVIEKGQTVTLRCDPISGHDNLYWYRRVMGKEIKFLLHFVKESKQDESGMPNNRFLAERTGGTYSTLKVQPAELEDSGVYFCASSLREGQSGITDTQYFGPGTRLTVL.